These T cell receptor beta chains were read from a single sample in a study of molecular identifiers for immune sequencing clone quantification. One entry per CDR3 protein, called by TCRdb with MiXCR from the PCR reads. This sample has approximately 93,000 distinct CDR3 sequences; around a quarter occur once, and the top ten carry 0.78%. The sample consisted of naive CD8+ T cells from blood, with Jurkat cell RNA spiked in. The receptor source for this set is a human donor in good health. Some libraries in this study had Jurkat cell RNA spiked in. The CDR3 runs from the conserved cysteine through the conserved F or W. The D gene is left open where the match is weak. Not all rows give a size; the values are once, few, many and, for expanded clones, a class.

TRBJ2-7	NA	TRBV20-1	NA	TGCAGTGCTCGAACTTACGAGCAGTACTTC	CSARTYEQYF
TRBJ2-3	many	TRBV29-1	NA	TGCAGCGCACCGGGACTCCAGCCTCCCACAGATACGCAGTATTTT	CSAPGLQPPTDTQYF
TRBJ2-7	few	TRBV7-2	NA	TGTGCCAGCAGCCCCCGGACTCCCTCCTACTCCTACGAGCAGTACTTC	CASSPRTPSYSYEQYF
TRBJ1-5	many	TRBV7-9	NA	TGTGCCAGCAGCTTAGGGACAGATAGCAATCAGCCCCAGCATTTT	CASSLGTDSNQPQHF
TRBJ1-1	NA	TRBV20-1	NA	TGCAGTGCGGTCCCGACCTATTTGAACACTGAAGCTTTCTTT	CSAVPTYLNTEAFF
TRBJ2-7	many	TRBV25-1	TRBD1	TGTGCCAGCAGTGAATTCGGGACAGGGGGCGACTACGAGCAGTACTTC	CASSEFGTGGDYEQYF
TRBJ2-7	many	TRBV7-9	NA	TGTGCCAGCACGCCCCGGGGCTCCTACGAGCAGTACTTC	CASTPRGSYEQYF
TRBJ1-5	many	TRBV20-1	NA	TGCAGTGTCCGAGCTAGCAATCAGCCCCAGCATTTT	CSVRASNQPQHF
TRBJ2-5	few	TRBV6-1	TRBD2	TGTGCCAGCAGTGAATGGACTAGCGGGGGGGAAGCGGAGACCCAGTACTTC	CASSEWTSGGEAETQYF
TRBJ1-2	few	TRBV7-6	TRBD1	TGTGCCAGCAGCCCGTACAGGGGGCGAGGCTACACCTTC	CASSPYRGRGYTF
TRBJ2-7	few	TRBV14	NA	TGTGCCAGCAGCCAATGGGACGGTCCCTACGAGCAGTACTTC	CASSQWDGPYEQYF
TRBJ2-4	few	TRBV11-2	NA	TGTGCCAGCAGCTCTTGGGGCGTTCAGTACTTC	CASSSWGVQYF
TRBJ2-2	many	TRBV28	NA	TGTGCCAGCAGTTTAGGGCAGACCGGGGAGCTGTTTTTT	CASSLGQTGELFF
TRBJ2-3	few	TRBV27	NA	TGTGCCAGCAGTATCACAACAGGACGCACAGATACGCAGTATTTT	CASSITTGRTDTQYF
TRBJ2-3	NA	TRBV20-1	TRBD2	TGCAGTGCTAGAGTCGGGACTAGCGCCACTAGCACAGATACGCAGTATTTT	CSARVGTSATSTDTQYF
TRBJ2-6	many	TRBV28	NA	TGTGCCAGCAGTTTTCGGGGGCCTGGGGCCAACGTCCTGACTTTC	CASSFRGPGANVLTF
TRBJ1-2	many	TRBV29-1	NA	TGCAGCGTTGTTCACGGTTACGGCTACACCTTC	CSVVHGYGYTF
TRBJ1-3	NA	TRBV13	NA	TGTGCCAGCAGCTCCACAGGGAAGGGGACATCTGGAAACACCATATATTTT	CASSSTGKGTSGNTIYF
TRBJ2-5	NA	TRBV20-1	TRBD1	TGCAGTGCTAGGATGTTTGGGACAGGACTCCTACAAGAGACCCAGTACTTC	CSARMFGTGLLQETQYF
TRBJ2-1	NA	TRBV27	NA	TGTGCCAGCAGTCTCGATGGGGGGGGCGATGAGCAGTTCTTC	CASSLDGGGDEQFF
TRBJ2-7	few	TRBV14	TRBD1	TGTGCCAGCAGGCTGACAGGGGCACCCCCCTACGAGCAGTACTTC	CASRLTGAPPYEQYF
TRBJ2-5	many	TRBV19	NA	TGTGCCAGTAGCATTCACACCGGGACCACGAACGAGAAGACCCAGTACTTC	CASSIHTGTTNEKTQYF
TRBJ2-3	NA	TRBV7-9	NA	TGTGCCAGCAACCAGAGGGGGGGGTTCCCAGATACGCAGTATTTT	CASNQRGGFPDTQYF
TRBJ2-3	many	TRBV28	NA	TGTGCCAGCAGGGTATATAGCGGCACAGATACGCAGTATTTT	CASRVYSGTDTQYF
TRBJ1-5	few	TRBV11-2	NA	TGTGCCAGCAGCTTCGGAAGGGGCGCGGGGCAGCCCCAGCATTTT	CASSFGRGAGQPQHF
TRBJ2-5	NA	TRBV5-1	NA	TGCGCCAGCAGCCCCACCGGGGGGACCCAGTACTTC	CASSPTGGTQYF
TRBJ2-5	NA	TRBV27	NA	TGTGCCAGCAGGCAGCAAACAAACCAAGAGACCCAGTACTTC	CASRQQTNQETQYF
TRBJ2-6	few	TRBV11-2	NA	TGTGCCAGCAGCCCGGCGGGATGGGCGACTGGGGCCAACGTCCTGACTTTC	CASSPAGWATGANVLTF
TRBJ2-7	few	TRBV7-9	TRBD2	TGTGCCAGCAGCTCGGGACTAGCGGGGGTACCTTCCTACGAGCAGTACTTC	CASSSGLAGVPSYEQYF
TRBJ1-5	many	TRBV6-2/TRBV6-3	NA	TGTGCCAGCAGTTCGCTACAGTATAGCAATCAGCCCCAGCATTTT	CASSSLQYSNQPQHF
TRBJ2-1	few	TRBV5-4	NA	TGTGCCAGCAGCTTCGGCCTCACCAGTTACAATGAGCAGTTCTTC	CASSFGLTSYNEQFF
TRBJ2-3	few	TRBV7-3	NA	TGTGCCAGCAGCTTAGAGCCGAACACAGATACGCAGTATTTT	CASSLEPNTDTQYF
TRBJ2-3	many	TRBV6-2/TRBV6-3	NA	TGTGCCAGCAGTCCGACGGAGGACCCCGATACGCAGTATTTT	CASSPTEDPDTQYF
TRBJ2-7	many	TRBV6-5	NA	TGTGCCAGCAGTTACCCGGCCGGGGAGCAGTACTTC	CASSYPAGEQYF
TRBJ1-1	NA	TRBV12-3/TRBV12-4	NA	TGTGCCGGCAGTCCCGGGACCGGGGAAGCTTTCTTT	CAGSPGTGEAFF
TRBJ2-5	few	TRBV4-1	NA	TGCGCCAGCAGCCAAGTCTTCCAGCGGGCTGCCTACACCCAAGAGACCCAGTACTTC	CASSQVFQRAAYTQETQYF
TRBJ1-1	NA	TRBV15	NA	TGTGCCACCAGCAGAGAGACAGGCATGAACACTGAAGCTTTCTTT	CATSRETGMNTEAFF
TRBJ2-7	few	TRBV4-3	TRBD2	TGCGCCAGCAGCCAAGGCCGGGAGGCATCCTACGAGCAGTACTTC	CASSQGREASYEQYF
TRBJ2-7	few	TRBV6-4	NA	TGTGCCAGCAGTGATCGACAGATGACCTACGAGCAGTACTTC	CASSDRQMTYEQYF
TRBJ2-1	once	TRBV30	NA	TGTGCCTGGAGCTCGACTGCGAATGGTGCGCAGTTCTTC	CAWSSTANGAQFF
TRBJ2-7	many	TRBV4-3	NA	TGCGCCAGCAGCCAAGATCTACTAGCTGGGGAGCAGTACTTC	CASSQDLLAGEQYF